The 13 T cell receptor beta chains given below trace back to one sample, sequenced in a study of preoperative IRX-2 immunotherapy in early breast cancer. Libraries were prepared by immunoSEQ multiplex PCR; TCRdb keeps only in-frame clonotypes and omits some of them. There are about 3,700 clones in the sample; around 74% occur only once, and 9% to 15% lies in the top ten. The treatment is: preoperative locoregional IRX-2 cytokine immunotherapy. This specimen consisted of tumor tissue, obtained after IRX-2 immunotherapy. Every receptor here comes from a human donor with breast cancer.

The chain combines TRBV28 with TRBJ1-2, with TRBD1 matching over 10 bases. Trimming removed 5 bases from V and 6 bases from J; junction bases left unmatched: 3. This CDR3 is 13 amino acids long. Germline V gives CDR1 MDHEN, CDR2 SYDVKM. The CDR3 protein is CASSQGQGNGYTF. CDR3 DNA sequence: TGTGCCAGCAGTCAGGGACAGGGGAATGGCTACACCTTC.

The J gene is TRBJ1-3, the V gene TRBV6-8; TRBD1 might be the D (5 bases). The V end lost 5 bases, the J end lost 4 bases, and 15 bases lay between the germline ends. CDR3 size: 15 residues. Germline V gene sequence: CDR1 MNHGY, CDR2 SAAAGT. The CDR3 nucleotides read TGTGCCAGCAGTCCCGCCGGGACCTTCGGAAACACCATATATTTT. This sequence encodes CASSPAGTFGNTIYF.

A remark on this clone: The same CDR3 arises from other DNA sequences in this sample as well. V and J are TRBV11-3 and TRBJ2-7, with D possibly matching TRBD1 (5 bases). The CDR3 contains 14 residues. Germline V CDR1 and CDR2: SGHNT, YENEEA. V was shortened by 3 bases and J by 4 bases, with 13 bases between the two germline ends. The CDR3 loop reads CASSLGQGLYEQYF. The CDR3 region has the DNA TGTGCCAGCAGCTTGGGGCAGGGATTGTACGAGCAGTACTTC.

The CDR3: CASSPRDRGPHEQFF. The CDR3 nucleotides are TGTGCCAGCTCACCACGAGACAGGGGGCCGCATGAGCAGTTCTTC. The chain joins TRBV18 to TRBJ2-1; TRBD1 aligns across 10 bases. The V and J ends lost 1 base and 8 bases, in that order; junction bases with no gene match: 5. Germline values: CDR1 KGHSH, CDR2 LQKENI. CDR3 size: 15 residues.

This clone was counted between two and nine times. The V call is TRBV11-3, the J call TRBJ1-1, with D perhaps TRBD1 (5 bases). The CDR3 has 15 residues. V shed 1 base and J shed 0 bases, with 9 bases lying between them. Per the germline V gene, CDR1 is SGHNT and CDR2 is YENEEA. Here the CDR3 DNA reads TGTGCCAGCAGCTTAGTGGCAGGGATGAACACTGAAGCTTTCTTT. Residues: CASSLVAGMNTEAFF.

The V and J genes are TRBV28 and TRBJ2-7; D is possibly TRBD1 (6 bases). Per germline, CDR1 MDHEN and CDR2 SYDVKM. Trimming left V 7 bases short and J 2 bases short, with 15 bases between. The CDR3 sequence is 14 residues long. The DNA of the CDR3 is TGTGCCAGCACGGACAGTCGGTTTCCCTACGAGCAGTACTTC. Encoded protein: CASTDSRFPYEQYF.

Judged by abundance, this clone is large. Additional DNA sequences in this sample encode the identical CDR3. CDR3 coding DNA: TGTGCCAGCAGTTACTCTAGGACAGGTGACTCCTACGAGCAGTACTTC. Translating gives CASSYSRTGDSYEQYF. The V gene is TRBV6-8, the J gene TRBJ2-7; 7 bases are a match to TRBD1. J gave up 0 bases and V 0 bases, and 5 bases lay outside the gene matches. The CDR3 is 16 residues long. Germline V gene data show CDR1 as MNHGY and CDR2 as SAAAGT.

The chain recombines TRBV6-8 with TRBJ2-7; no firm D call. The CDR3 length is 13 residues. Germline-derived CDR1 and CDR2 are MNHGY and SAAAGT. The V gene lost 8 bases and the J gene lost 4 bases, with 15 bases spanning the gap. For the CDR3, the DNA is TGTGCCAGCCAACACTATAGTTCGTACGAGCAGTACTTC. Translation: CASQHYSSYEQYF.

The CDR3 is CASSPTMEDYGYTF. In DNA, the CDR3 is TGTGCCAGCTCACCAACAATGGAGGACTATGGCTACACCTTC. The chain links TRBV18 to TRBJ1-2; D not certain. CDR3 size: 14 residues. V dropped 2 bases and J dropped 3 bases, with 10 bases sitting between them. Germline values: CDR1 KGHSH, CDR2 LQKENI. Combining the CDR3 with reference TRBV18 and TRBJ1-2 gives the whole variable domain NAGVMQNPRHLVRRRGQEARLRCSPMKGHSHVYWYRQLPEEGLKFMVYLQKENIIDESGMPKERFSAEFPKEGPSILRIQQVVRGDSAAYFCASSPTMEDYGYTFGSGTRLTVV.

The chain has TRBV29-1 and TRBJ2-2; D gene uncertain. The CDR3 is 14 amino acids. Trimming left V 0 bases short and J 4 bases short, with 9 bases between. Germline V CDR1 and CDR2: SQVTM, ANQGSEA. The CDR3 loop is CSVEDRLRTGELFF. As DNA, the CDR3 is TGCAGCGTTGAAGATCGCCTTCGCACCGGGGAGCTGTTTTTT.

The CDR3 nucleotides read TGTGCCAGTAAGACAAGTCCCACCGGGGAGCTGTTTTTT. Translation: CASKTSPTGELFF. The chain joins TRBV12-5 to TRBJ2-2; the D is unclear. This CDR3 region has 13 residues. The V gene's germline CDR1 is LGHNT and CDR2 FRNRAP.

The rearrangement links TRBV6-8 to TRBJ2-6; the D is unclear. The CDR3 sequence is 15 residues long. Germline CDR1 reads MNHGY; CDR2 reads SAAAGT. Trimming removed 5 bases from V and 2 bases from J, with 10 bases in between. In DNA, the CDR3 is TGTGCCAGCAGTCCCGTGTGGGCTGGGGCCAACGTCCTGACTTTC. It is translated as CASSPVWAGANVLTF.

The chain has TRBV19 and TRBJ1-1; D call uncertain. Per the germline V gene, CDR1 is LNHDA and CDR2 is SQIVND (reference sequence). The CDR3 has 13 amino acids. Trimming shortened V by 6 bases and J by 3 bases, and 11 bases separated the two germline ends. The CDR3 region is CASSKNEDTEAFF. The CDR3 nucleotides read TGTGCCAGTAGCAAAAACGAGGACACTGAAGCTTTCTTT. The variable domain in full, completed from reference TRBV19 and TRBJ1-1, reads DGGITQSPKYLFRKEGQNVTLSCEQNLNHDAMYWYRQDPGQGLRLIYYSQIVNDFQKGDIAEGYSVSREKKESFPLTVTSAQKNPTAFYLCASSKNEDTEAFFGQGTRLTVV.